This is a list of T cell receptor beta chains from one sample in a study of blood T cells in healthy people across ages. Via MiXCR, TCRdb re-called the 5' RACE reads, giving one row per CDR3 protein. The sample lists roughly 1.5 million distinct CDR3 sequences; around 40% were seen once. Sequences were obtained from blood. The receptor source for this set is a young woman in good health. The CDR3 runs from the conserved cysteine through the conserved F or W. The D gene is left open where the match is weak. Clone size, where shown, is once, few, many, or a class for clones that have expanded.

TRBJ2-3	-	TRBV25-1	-	CASSDRGHTTTDTQYF	TGTGCCAGCAGTGACCGTGGACACACCACCACAGATACGCAGTATTTT
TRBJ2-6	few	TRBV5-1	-	CASSLVGGLPSGANVLTF	TGCGCCAGCAGCTTGGTTGGCGGGCTCCCCTCTGGGGCCAACGTCCTGACTTTC
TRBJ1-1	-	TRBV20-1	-	CSGRGGGPGNTEAFF	TGCAGTGGGCGGGGTGGGGGCCCTGGAAACACTGAAGCTTTCTTT
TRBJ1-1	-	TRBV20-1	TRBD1	CSARDWGQGASEAFF	TGCAGTGCTAGAGATTGGGGACAGGGGGCTAGTGAAGCTTTCTTT
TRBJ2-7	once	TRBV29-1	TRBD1	CSVYRGTGIAYEQYF	TGCAGCGTCTACCGAGGGACAGGGATCGCCTACGAGCAGTACTTC
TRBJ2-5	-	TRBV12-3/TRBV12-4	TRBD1	CASSPLTGYNEQYF	TGTGCCAGCAGTCCCCTGACAGGGTACAATGAGCAGTACTTC
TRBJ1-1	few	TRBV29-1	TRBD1	CSVEGRQGGTEAFF	TGCAGCGTTGAAGGTCGGCAGGGGGGAACTGAAGCTTTCTTT
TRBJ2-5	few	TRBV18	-	CASSAGERETQYF	TGTGCCAGCTCGGCAGGGGAAAGAGAGACCCAGTACTTC
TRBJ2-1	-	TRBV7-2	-	CASSPSPRTRRQFF	TGTGCCAGCAGCCCCTCTCCCAGGACACGGAGACAGTTCTTC
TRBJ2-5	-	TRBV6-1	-	CASSLGTEKETQYF	TGTGCCAGCAGCCTCGGGACCGAAAAAGAGACCCAGTACTTC
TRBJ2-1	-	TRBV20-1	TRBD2	CSAGDGLAVVYNEQFF	TGCAGTGCTGGGGACGGACTAGCGGTCGTTTACAATGAGCAGTTCTTC
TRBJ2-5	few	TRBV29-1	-	CSVRTGRETQYF	TGCAGCGTCAGGACGGGCCGTGAGACCCAGTACTTC
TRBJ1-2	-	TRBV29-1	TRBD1	CSVEDQGPQGEGVGYTF	TGCAGCGTTGAAGACCAGGGACCGCAGGGGGAGGGAGTTGGCTACACCTTC
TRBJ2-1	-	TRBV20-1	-	CSARAAGGWEGEQFF	TGCAGTGCTAGAGCAGCAGGGGGCTGGGAGGGGGAGCAGTTCTTC
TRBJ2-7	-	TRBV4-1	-	CASSQDYGDGSYEQYF	TGCGCCAGCAGCCAAGATTACGGGGACGGTTCCTACGAGCAGTACTTC
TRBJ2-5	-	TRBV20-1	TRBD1	CSARGQGYGQYF	TGCAGTGCTAGGGGACAGGGCTACGGGCAGTACTTC
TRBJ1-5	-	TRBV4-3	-	CASSQTPSQPQHF	TGCGCCAGCAGCCAGACCCCATCTCAGCCCCAGCATTTT
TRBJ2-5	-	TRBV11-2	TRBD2	CASSSTSGTQETQYF	TGTGCCAGCAGCTCGACTAGCGGGACCCAAGAGACCCAGTACTTC
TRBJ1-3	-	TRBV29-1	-	CSVEDPGSANTIYF	TGCAGCGTTGAAGATCCGGGCTCTGCAAACACCATATATTTT
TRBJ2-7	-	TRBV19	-	CASSISGIAYEQYF	TGTGCCAGTAGTATTTCAGGGATTGCCTACGAGCAGTACTTC
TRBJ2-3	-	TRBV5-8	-	CASSLMPRADTQYF	TGTGCCAGCAGCTTGATGCCAAGGGCAGATACGCAGTATTTT
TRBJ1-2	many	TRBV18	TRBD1	CASSPRTGGTNYGYTF	TGTGCCAGCTCACCGCGGACAGGAGGAACTAACTATGGCTACACCTTC
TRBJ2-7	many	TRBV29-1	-	CSAARDSYEQYF	TGCAGCGCCGCCCGGGACTCCTACGAGCAGTACTTC